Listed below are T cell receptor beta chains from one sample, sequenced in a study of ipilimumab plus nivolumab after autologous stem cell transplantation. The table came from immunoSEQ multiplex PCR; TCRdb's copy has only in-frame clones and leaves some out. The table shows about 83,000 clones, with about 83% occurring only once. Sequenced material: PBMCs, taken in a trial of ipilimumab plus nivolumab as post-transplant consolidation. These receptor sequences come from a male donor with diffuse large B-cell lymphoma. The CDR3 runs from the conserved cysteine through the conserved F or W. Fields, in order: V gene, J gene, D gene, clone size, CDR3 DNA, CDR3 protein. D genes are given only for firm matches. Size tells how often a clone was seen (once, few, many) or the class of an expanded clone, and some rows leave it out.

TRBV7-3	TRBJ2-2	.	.	TGTGCCAGCAGCTTAACGTGGGAGGGGGAGCTGTTTTTT	CASSLTWEGELFF
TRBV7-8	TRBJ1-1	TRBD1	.	TGTGCCAGCAGCTTAGACACAGGGGGGAACACTGAAGCTTTCTTT	CASSLDTGGNTEAFF
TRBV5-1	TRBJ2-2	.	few	TGCGCCAGCAGCCCTCGGGAGAGCCCCGGGGAGCTGTTTTTT	CASSPRESPGELFF
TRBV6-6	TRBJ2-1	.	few	TGTGCCAGCAGTTCCCACGGGGCTAGCTCCTACAATGAGCAGTTCTTC	CASSSHGASSYNEQFF
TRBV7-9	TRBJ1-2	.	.	TGTGCCAGCAGCTTAGCCGGGATGGGCGGCTACACCTTC	CASSLAGMGGYTF
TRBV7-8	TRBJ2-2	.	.	TGTGCCAGCAGCCCCAGGGTGGCCGGGGAGCTGTTTTTT	CASSPRVAGELFF
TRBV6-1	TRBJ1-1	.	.	TGTGCCAGCAAACAAAACACTGAAGCTTTCTTT	CASKQNTEAFF
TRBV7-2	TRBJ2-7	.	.	TGTGCCAGCAGCTCGGGACTGGGGTACTACGAGCAGTACTTC	CASSSGLGYYEQYF
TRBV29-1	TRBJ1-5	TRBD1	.	TGCAGCGTGAGACAGGGGGCCTTAGGGTCCCAGCATTTT	CSVRQGALGSQHF
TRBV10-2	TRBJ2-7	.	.	TGCGCCAGCAGTGACCCCAACAGGGACGAGCAGTACTTC	CASSDPNRDEQYF
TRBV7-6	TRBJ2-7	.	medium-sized	TGTGCCAGCAGCTCGTATTCCGGGTACGAGCAGTACTTC	CASSSYSGYEQYF
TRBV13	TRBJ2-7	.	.	TGTGCCAGCAGCTTAGGCGGGGGCTACGAGCAGTACTTC	CASSLGGGYEQYF
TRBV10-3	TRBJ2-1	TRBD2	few	TGTGCCATCAACCCCGGGACTAGCGACAATGAGCAGTTCTTC	CAINPGTSDNEQFF
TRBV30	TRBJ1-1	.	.	TGTGCCTGGAGTCTCAACACTGAAGCTTTCTTT	CAWSLNTEAFF
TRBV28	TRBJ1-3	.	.	TGTGCCAGCAGTTTATACGGGGTGGGCGGAAACACCATATATTTT	CASSLYGVGGNTIYF
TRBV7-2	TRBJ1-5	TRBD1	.	TGTGCCAGCAGCCCGACAGGGCCGACCCATAGCAATCAGCCCCAGCATTTT	CASSPTGPTHSNQPQHF
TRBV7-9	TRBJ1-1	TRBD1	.	TGTGCCAGCAGCCCGTACAGGGGCCCTAACACTGAAGCTTTCTTT	CASSPYRGPNTEAFF
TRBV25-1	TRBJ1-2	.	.	TGTGCCAGCAGCGCCTCAACAGGCGGCTACACCTTC	CASSASTGGYTF
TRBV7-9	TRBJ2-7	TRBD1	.	TGTGCCAGCAGCTTTTACAGGGGGCTTATGGGTGACGAGCAGTACTTC	CASSFYRGLMGDEQYF
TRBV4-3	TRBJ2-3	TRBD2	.	TGCGCCAGCAGCCAAAATAGCGGGGGAAGCACAGATACGCAGTATTTT	CASSQNSGGSTDTQYF